This T cell receptor beta chain derives from a study of molecular identifiers for immune sequencing clone quantification. TCRdb analysed the PCR reads with MiXCR anew, one entry per CDR3 protein. The table shows about 640,000 distinct CDR3 sequences, with just under 20% occurring only once. Concerning this clonotype: One end of the junction does not line up with germline, which may come from a read error.

Germline assignment: CDR1 LGHNA and CDR2 YNFKEQ. This CDR3 contains 19 residues. The chain couples TRBV4-2 to TRBJ2-4; maybe TRBD2 (5 bases). The sequenced sample consisted of naive CD8+ T cells from blood, with Jurkat cell RNA spiked in. This sample's subset: FACS-sorted CD8+CD4-CCR7+CD45RA+ naive T cells. The sequence was collected from a human donor in good health. Some libraries in this study had Jurkat cell RNA spiked in. DNA for the CDR3: TGTGCCAGCAGCGACTTTACCAGCGGAAGCCCCCAAGCCGAAAACATTCAGTACTTC. Translation: CASSDFTSGSPQAENIQYF.